A single T cell receptor beta chain is shown here with its context. The antigen is undetermined. The ends lost 3 bases at V and 5 bases at J; junction bases unmatched: 2. Germline V lookup: CDR1 DFQATT, CDR2 SNEGSKA (reference sequence). The CDR3 length is 12 residues. The data belong to a study of metastatic and nonmetastatic thyroid tumors. Turning to the study itself: Across blood and tumor or nodule tissue, repertoires from malignant and benign thyroid patients were compared with one another.

Findings and caveats of the study: As reported, TCR beta diversity in blood and tumor was significantly higher in malignant thyroid tumors than in benign nodules.

Patients underwent thyroid surgery, and none had received any treatment before it. Authors' analysis steps: For papillary thyroid cancer, a distant-metastasis classifier was constructed from CDR3 differences observed across clinicopathological groups. TCRdb re-called the PCR reads via MiXCR. The V and J calls follow TCRdb's processing rather than the paper's. The sample records about 7,100 clones, approximately 34% being singletons. The gene calls are TRBV20-1 and TRBJ2-7; TRBD1 agrees at 9 bases. Sequences were obtained from adjacent normal tissue. The clonotype comes from a female donor with papillary thyroid cancer or a benign thyroid nodule (not recorded which). Some clones in this sample may be carry-over from other donors' samples. CDR3 sequence (DNA): TGCAGTGCTAGCGGGACAGGGAACGAGCAGTACTTC. It is translated as CSASGTGNEQYF.